A single sample gave rise to the 27 T cell receptor beta chains below, sequenced in a study of CD8 T cells in ankylosing spondylitis. TCRdb passed the 5' RACE reads through MiXCR, listing each CDR3 protein once. This table has 150,000 to 200,000 distinct CDR3 sequences, roughly 12% appearing once. What was sequenced was blood, either unsorted or a sorted T cell fraction (not recorded which). The receptors were gathered from a male donor with ankylosing spondylitis or in good health (not recorded which).

This clonotype occurred a few times. V usage is TRBV20-1 and J usage is TRBJ2-7, with 7 nucleotides matching TRBD2. The germline V gene has CDR1 DFQATT and CDR2 SNEGSKA (reference sequence). The CDR3 sequence is 16 residues long. With 3 bases clipped from V and 1 base from J, the junction kept 12 bases outside the gene matches. DNA for the CDR3: TGCAGTGCTAGTCTCCTCATAAGCGGGGTATCCTACGAGCAGTACTTC. Translated: CSASLLISGVSYEQYF.

J is TRBJ1-5 and V is TRBV29-1, with 11 bases lining up with TRBD1. The V gene end was trimmed by 5 bases and the J gene end by 5 bases; junction bases not matched to a gene: 8. CDR3 length equals 15 residues. Germline loops: CDR1 SQVTM, CDR2 ANQGSEA. CDR3 sequence: CSVKGQGAIDQPQHF. CDR3 nucleotide sequence: TGCAGCGTTAAAGGACAGGGGGCAATAGATCAGCCCCAGCATTTT.

The chain has TRBV3-1 and TRBJ2-6; 11 nucleotides align to TRBD2. CDR1 is LGHDT, CDR2 YNNKEL, per germline (reference sequence). Trimming at V came to 0 bases and at J to 1 base, leaving 11 bases not matched to a gene. CDR3 size: 21 residues. The CDR3, as DNA: TGTGCCAGCAGCCAAGAAGGCGCTAGCGGGAGGAATCAGTCTGGGGCCAACGTCCTGACTTTC. The encoded protein is CASSQEGASGRNQSGANVLTF. The variable domain in full, with the rest retrieved from reference TRBV3-1 and TRBJ2-6, is DTAVSQTPKYLVTQMGNDKSIKCEQNLGHDTMYWYKQDSKKFLKIMFSYNNKELIINETVPNRFSPKSPDKAHLNLHINSLELGDSAVYFCASSQEGASGRNQSGANVLTFGAGSRLTVL.

This clonotype has just a few counts. The chain uses TRBV9 and TRBJ2-3; 8 bases are shared with TRBD2. This CDR3 is built from 16 residues. CDR1 is SGDLS and CDR2 is YYNGEE in the germline V gene. Trimming removed 0 bases from V and 2 bases from J; junction bases left unmatched: 5. The DNA for the CDR3 is TGTGCCAGCAGCGTAGCCGGGGGGGGGTTCACAGATACGCAGTATTTT. It yields the protein CASSVAGGGFTDTQYF.

This clonotype was recorded many times. The rearrangement uses TRBV29-1 and TRBJ1-1; TRBD1 might be the D (6 bases). Trimming pared 1 base from V and 2 bases from J, leaving 8 bases between. The CDR3 consists of 13 residues. The V gene's germline CDR1 is SQVTM and CDR2 ANQGSEA. The DNA of the CDR3 is TGCAGCGTTGAAGGGACAGACAACACTGAAGCTTTCTTT. This gives the protein CSVEGTDNTEAFF. The full variable domain, its missing parts supplied by reference TRBV29-1 and TRBJ1-1, is SAVISQKPSRDICQRGTSLTIQCQVDSQVTMMFWYRQQPGQSLTLIATANQGSEATYESGFVIDKFPISRPNLTFSTLTVSNMSPEDSSIYLCSVEGTDNTEAFFGQGTRLTVV.

The genes are TRBV29-1 and TRBJ2-7, with TRBD1 matching 11 bases. V lost 0 bases to trimming and J lost 4 bases; unmatched junction nucleotides: 5. The CDR3 has 15 amino acids. CDR1 and CDR2 (germline): SQVTM, ANQGSEA. This CDR3 is CSVEDGDRGEYEQYF. The CDR3 nucleotides are TGCAGCGTTGAAGATGGGGACAGGGGGGAGTACGAGCAGTACTTC.

This clonotype was observed a handful of times. V is TRBV2 and J is TRBJ2-3; D possibly corresponds to TRBD2 (5 bases). CDR3 length equals 13 residues. Germline V gives CDR1 SNHLY, CDR2 FYNNEI. Trimming removed 5 bases from V and 2 bases from J, with 8 bases in between. The CDR3 DNA sequence: TGTGCCAGCAGTTCCGGACTCACAGATACGCAGTATTTT. As protein: CASSSGLTDTQYF.

Only a few counts were recorded for this clonotype. This chain connects TRBV5-6 to TRBJ1-4; no firm D call. The CDR3 covers 14 residues. Germline loops: CDR1 SGHDT, CDR2 YYEEEE. Trimming removed 5 bases at V and 8 bases at J, with 16 bases between. In DNA form, the CDR3 reads TGTGCCAGCAGACGCGACGGCGTTAGAGAAAAACTGTTTTTT. It is translated as CASRRDGVREKLFF.

A word on this clonotype: This may be a read error, as it is one base from a much larger clone. The V gene is TRBV3-1, the J gene TRBJ2-1; perhaps TRBD1 as D (5 bases). The germline CDR1 and CDR2 sequences are LGHDT and YNNKEL (reference sequence). CDR3 length: 14 residues. CDR3 bases: TGTACCAGCAGCCAAGACCTATCAGGGCCATGGCAGTTCTTC. Amino acids: CTSSQDLSGPWQFF.

The CDR3 DNA reads as TGCGCCAGCAGCCAAGGCAGCTTCTACAATGAGCAGTTCTTC. This codes for CASSQGSFYNEQFF. The chain links TRBV4-1 to TRBJ2-1, with no clear D. This CDR3 spans 14 amino acids. Germline CDR1 MGHRA, CDR2 YSYEKL. Deletions cut 1 base from V and 3 bases from J, with 7 bases between.

This clonotype was observed a single time. This chain links TRBV6-1 with TRBJ2-3, with D perhaps matching TRBD1 (5 bases). The length of the CDR3 is 15 residues. Looked up from germline, CDR1 is MNHNS and CDR2 is SASEGT. The V gene lost 3 bases and the J gene lost 0 bases, with 10 bases spanning the gap. The CDR3 region is CASSDREPSTDTQYF. The CDR3 DNA reads TGTGCCAGCAGTGACAGGGAACCGAGCACAGATACGCAGTATTTT.

V and J are TRBV6-5 and TRBJ1-1; D is perhaps TRBD1 (5 bases). CDR1 is MNHEY and CDR2 is SVGAGI in the germline V gene. The CDR3 spans 15 residues. V lost 4 bases to trimming and J lost 3 bases, with 15 bases between them. CDR3 sequence: CASSFAGGWDTEAFF. The CDR3 nucleotides are TGTGCCAGCAGTTTCGCGGGGGGTTGGGACACTGAAGCTTTCTTT.

This sequence joins TRBV4-1 and TRBJ1-5; tentatively, D is TRBD1 (5 bases). This CDR3 is built from 17 residues. Deletions cut 0 bases from V and 7 bases from J, with 19 bases between. Germline loops: CDR1 MGHRA, CDR2 YSYEKL. The DNA for the CDR3 is TGCGCCAGCAGCCAAGATCGATGGGGGTCCCGCAGGCAGCCCCAGCATTTT. Translating it yields CASSQDRWGSRRQPQHF.

This clonotype was detected a few times. The chain recombines TRBV6-6 with TRBJ2-7; a weak D match, TRBD1 (5 bases). V was trimmed by 6 bases and J by 4 bases, leaving 13 bases between them. Germline loops: CDR1 MNHNY, CDR2 SVGAGI (reference sequence). CDR3 length equals 13 residues. CDR3 sequence (DNA): TGTGCCAGCAGCGCAGGGATAGGGTACGAGCAGTACTTC. Translating gives CASSAGIGYEQYF.

The rearrangement joins TRBV7-9 to TRBJ2-2, with D possibly TRBD1 on 6 matching bases. Germline CDR1 is SEHNR and CDR2 is FQNEAQ (reference sequence). Deletions cut 8 bases from V and 3 bases from J, with 19 bases between. The CDR3 runs to 16 residues. The CDR3 spells CASEGERITDTGELFF. In DNA, the CDR3 is TGTGCCAGCGAGGGGGAACGGATTACGGACACCGGGGAGCTGTTTTTT.

Many counts were recorded for this clonotype. The rearrangement uses TRBV11-2 and TRBJ2-3; D may be TRBD2 (5 bases). Per the germline V gene, CDR1 is SGHAT and CDR2 is FQNNGV. The CDR3 is 16 amino acids. The V gene lost 1 base and the J gene lost 2 bases, with 13 bases spanning the gap. The CDR3 here is CASSLASLVITDTQYF. The CDR3 DNA is TGTGCCAGCAGCTTAGCTAGCCTTGTGATCACAGATACGCAGTATTTT.

This clonotype appeared once. The chain employs TRBV13 and TRBJ2-7; D not certain. From germline, CDR1 is PRHDT and CDR2 FYEKMQ (reference sequence). V was trimmed by 2 bases and J by 2 bases, leaving 13 bases between them. CDR3 size: 15 residues. DNA of the CDR3: TGTGCCAGCAGCTTAAGAACGGGCACGACCTACGAGCAGTACTTC. Translating gives CASSLRTGTTYEQYF.

This clonotype has a handful of counts. The J gene is TRBJ1-1, the V gene TRBV4-1; D unclear. The V end was cut by 4 bases, the J end by 3 bases, with 12 bases between. The CDR3 extends over 14 amino acids. CDR1 and CDR2 from the germline V gene are MGHRA and YSYEKL. The CDR3 DNA reads TGCGCCAGCAGCCCCGGGCCCGGGGACACTGAAGCTTTCTTT. This codes for CASSPGPGDTEAFF.

In this sample, this clonotype turned up a few times. The rearrangement links TRBV7-2 to TRBJ2-7, with D tentatively TRBD2 (6 bases). Germline V gene data show CDR1 as SGHTA and CDR2 as FQGNSA. V shed 4 bases and J shed 4 bases, with 14 bases lying between them. The CDR3 consists of 14 residues. Here the CDR3 DNA reads TGTGCCAGCAGCTCCAGAGGGGCGGGGTACGAGCAGTACTTC. It is translated as CASSSRGAGYEQYF.

V is TRBV4-2 and J is TRBJ2-3, with TRBD2 matching 7 bases. The J segment lost 1 base and the V segment lost 1 base, leaving 11 bases of the junction unmatched. In germline, CDR1 is LGHNA, CDR2 YNFKEQ. CDR3 size: 18 residues. The DNA of the CDR3 is TGTGCCAGCAGCCAAGTACCTCATGAGGCGGGGGGCACAGATACGCAGTATTTT. It is translated as CASSQVPHEAGGTDTQYF.

The chain links TRBV7-9 to TRBJ2-1; 10 nucleotides agree with TRBD1. Germline CDR1 reads SEHNR; CDR2 reads FQNEAQ (reference sequence). Germline trimming cut 4 bases from V and 9 bases from J; bases unmatched to any gene: 6. The CDR3 spans 14 residues. The CDR3 DNA reads as TGTGCCAGCAGCTCCTGGACAGGGGGTGGTGAGCAGTTCTTC. Translated: CASSSWTGGGEQFF.

This clonotype was counted between two and nine times. The genes are TRBV7-9 and TRBJ2-7; no definite D call. In germline, CDR1 is SEHNR, CDR2 FQNEAQ (reference sequence). V shed 3 bases and J shed 6 bases, with 12 bases lying between them. The CDR3 runs to 13 residues. CDR3 sequence: CASSLSDSAEQYF. The DNA for the CDR3 is TGTGCCAGCAGCTTGTCCGACTCTGCCGAGCAGTACTTC.

In its sample, this clonotype was seen many times. The rearrangement joins TRBV29-1 to TRBJ2-1, with D possibly matching TRBD2 (6 bases). V was shortened by 6 bases and J by 4 bases, with 16 bases between the two germline ends. The V gene's germline CDR1 is SQVTM and CDR2 ANQGSEA. This CDR3 contains 14 residues. CDR3 in DNA: TGCAGCGTCCACGGGCGGGATGGTTACAATGAGCAGTTCTTC. Protein: CSVHGRDGYNEQFF.

This sequence joins TRBV29-1 and TRBJ2-2; possible D gene TRBD2, 6 bases. The CDR3 extends over 16 amino acids. Germline assignment: CDR1 SQVTM and CDR2 ANQGSEA. Trimming removed 2 bases at V and 5 bases at J, with 18 bases between. The CDR3 reads CSVEYLEGRGTGELFF. The CDR3 DNA is TGCAGCGTTGAATACCTGGAGGGGCGTGGAACCGGGGAGCTGTTTTTT.

This chain links TRBV4-1 with TRBJ2-7, with D perhaps being TRBD1 or TRBD2 (5 bases each). Germline V gene sequence: CDR1 MGHRA, CDR2 YSYEKL. V lost 4 bases, J lost 7 bases, and 20 bases lay in between. This CDR3 has 15 amino acids. The CDR3 DNA follows: TGCGCCAGCAGCCCCTCGACAGCGGCCCTGGGAGAGCAGTACTTC. Its protein product is CASSPSTAALGEQYF.

This clonotype has at least ten counts. The chain is built from TRBV4-1 and TRBJ2-2, with TRBD2 identical over 7 bases. This CDR3 is 14 amino acids long. The junction had 6 bases not matched to a gene; V was cut back by 4 bases and J by 7 bases. Germline V lookup: CDR1 MGHRA, CDR2 YSYEKL. The chain's CDR3 is CASSPGGWNGELFF. CDR3 nucleotide sequence: TGCGCCAGCAGCCCGGGAGGATGGAACGGGGAGCTGTTTTTT.

This clonotype occurred a few times. The V call is TRBV7-9, the J call TRBJ2-5; 8 bases fit TRBD1. Germline-derived CDR1 and CDR2 are SEHNR and FQNEAQ (reference sequence). V shed 6 bases, J shed 5 bases, and the junction held 14 bases outside the gene matches. CDR3 length equals 16 residues. In DNA form, the CDR3 reads TGTGCCAGCAGTCCTCGGACAGGGCAGGGTAGGGAGACCCAGTACTTC. Translating it yields CASSPRTGQGRETQYF.